A selection of T cell receptor beta chains follows, all from one sample in a study of T cells expressing NK-cell markers. TCRdb re-analyzed the 5' RACE reads; it lists each CDR3 protein once, without DNA. Its table records around 550,000 distinct CDR3 sequences. Sequenced sample: blood T cells: a sorted CD56 or NKG2C T cell subset, CD4+ or CD8+ T cells, or bulk PBMC T cells (not recorded which). These receptors were obtained from a man between 18 and 35 years old in good health. The CDR3 runs from the conserved cysteine through the conserved F or W.

V,length,J,CDR3
TRBV5-6,13,TRBJ2-7,CASGQGASNEQYF
TRBV10-3,14,TRBJ2-1,CATGPGQGVNEQFF
TRBV4-3,15,TRBJ2-1,CASSQRELGQGEQFF
TRBV4-2,14,TRBJ1-1,CASRPGTMNTEAFF
TRBV27,19,TRBJ2-3,CASSTSDRVDGSGRDTQYF
TRBV3-1,14,TRBJ1-2,CASSPGSGNYGYTF
TRBV6-2/TRBV6-3,19,TRBJ1-5,CASSSFTGTGGRWSQPQHF
TRBV29-1,13,TRBJ2-2,CSVRDTSTGELFF
TRBV12-3/TRBV12-4,16,TRBJ2-3,CASSLGGGWGTDTQYF
TRBV6-1,16,TRBJ1-6,CASRNRESSYNSPLHF
TRBV6-2/TRBV6-3,13,TRBJ2-2,CASHDDRAGELFF
TRBV24-1,15,TRBJ1-5,CATSGAGIPNQPQHF
TRBV5-1,13,TRBJ2-1,CASSLHWANEQFF
TRBV6-1,15,TRBJ2-1,CASSLGLSRGNEQFF
TRBV20-1,16,TRBJ1-2,CSARSPVAGANYGYTF
TRBV7-9,15,TRBJ1-4,CASSPPEATNEKLFF
TRBV5-5,16,TRBJ1-2,CASSLVGQEANYGYTF
TRBV12-3/TRBV12-4,14,TRBJ1-3,CASNPGAGGNTIYF
TRBV2,14,TRBJ2-1,CASSAGGMGNEQFF
TRBV12-3/TRBV12-4,16,TRBJ2-2,CASSTTGRGVTGELFF
TRBV7-2,13,TRBJ1-5,CASSLGLDTTQHF